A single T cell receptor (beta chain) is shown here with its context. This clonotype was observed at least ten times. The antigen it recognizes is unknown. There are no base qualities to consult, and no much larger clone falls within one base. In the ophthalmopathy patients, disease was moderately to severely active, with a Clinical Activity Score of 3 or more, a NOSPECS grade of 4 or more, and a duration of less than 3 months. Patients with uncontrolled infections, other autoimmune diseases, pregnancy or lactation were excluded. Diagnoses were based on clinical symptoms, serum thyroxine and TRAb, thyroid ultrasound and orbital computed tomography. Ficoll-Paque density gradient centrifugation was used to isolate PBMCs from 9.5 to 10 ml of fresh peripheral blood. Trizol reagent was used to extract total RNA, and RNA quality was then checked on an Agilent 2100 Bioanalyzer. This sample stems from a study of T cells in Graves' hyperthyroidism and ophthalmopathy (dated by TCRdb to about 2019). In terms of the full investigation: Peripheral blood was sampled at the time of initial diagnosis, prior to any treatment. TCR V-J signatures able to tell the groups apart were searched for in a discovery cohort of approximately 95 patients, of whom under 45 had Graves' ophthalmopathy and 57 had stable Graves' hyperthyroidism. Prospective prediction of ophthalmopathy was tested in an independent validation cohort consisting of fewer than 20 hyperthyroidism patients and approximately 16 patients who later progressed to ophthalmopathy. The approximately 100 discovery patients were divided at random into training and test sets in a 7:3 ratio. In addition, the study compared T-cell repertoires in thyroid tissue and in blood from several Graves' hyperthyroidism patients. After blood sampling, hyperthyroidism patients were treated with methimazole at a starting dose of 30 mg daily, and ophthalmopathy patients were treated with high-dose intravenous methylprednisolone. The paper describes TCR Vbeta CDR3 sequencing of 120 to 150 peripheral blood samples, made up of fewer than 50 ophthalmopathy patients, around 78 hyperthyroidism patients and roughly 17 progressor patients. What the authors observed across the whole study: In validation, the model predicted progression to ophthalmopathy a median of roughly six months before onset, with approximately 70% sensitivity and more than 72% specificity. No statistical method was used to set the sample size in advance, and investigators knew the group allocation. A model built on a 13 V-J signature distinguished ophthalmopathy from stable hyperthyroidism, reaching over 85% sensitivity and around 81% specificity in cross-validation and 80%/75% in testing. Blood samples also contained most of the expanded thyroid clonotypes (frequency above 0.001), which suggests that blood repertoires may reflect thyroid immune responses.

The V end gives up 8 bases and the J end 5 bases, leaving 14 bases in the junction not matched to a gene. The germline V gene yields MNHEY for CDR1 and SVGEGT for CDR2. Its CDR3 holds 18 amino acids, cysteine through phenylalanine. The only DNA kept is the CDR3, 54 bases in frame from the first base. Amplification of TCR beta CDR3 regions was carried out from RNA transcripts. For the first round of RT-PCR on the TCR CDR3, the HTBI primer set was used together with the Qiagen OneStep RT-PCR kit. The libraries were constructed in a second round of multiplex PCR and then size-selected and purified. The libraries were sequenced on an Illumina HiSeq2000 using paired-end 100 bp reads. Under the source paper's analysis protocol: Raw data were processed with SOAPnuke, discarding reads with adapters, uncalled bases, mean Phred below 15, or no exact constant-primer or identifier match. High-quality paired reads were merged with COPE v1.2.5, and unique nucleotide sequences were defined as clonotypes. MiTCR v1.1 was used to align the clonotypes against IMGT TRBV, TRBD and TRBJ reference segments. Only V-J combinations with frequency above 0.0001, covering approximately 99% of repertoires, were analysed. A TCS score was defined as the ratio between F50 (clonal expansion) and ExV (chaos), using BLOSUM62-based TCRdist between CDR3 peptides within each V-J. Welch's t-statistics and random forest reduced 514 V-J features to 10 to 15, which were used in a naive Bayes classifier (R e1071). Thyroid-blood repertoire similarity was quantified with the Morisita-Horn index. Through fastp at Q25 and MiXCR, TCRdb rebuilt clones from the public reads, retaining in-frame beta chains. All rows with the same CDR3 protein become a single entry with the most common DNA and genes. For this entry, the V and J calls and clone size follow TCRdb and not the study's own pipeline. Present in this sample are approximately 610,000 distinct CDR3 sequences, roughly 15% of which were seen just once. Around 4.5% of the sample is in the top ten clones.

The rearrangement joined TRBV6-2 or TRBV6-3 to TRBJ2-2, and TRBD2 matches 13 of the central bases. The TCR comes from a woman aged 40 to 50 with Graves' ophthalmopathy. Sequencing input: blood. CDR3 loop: CASGFWGTSGKLTGELFF. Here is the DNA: TGTGCCAGCGGCTTTTGGGGGACTAGCGGGAAGTTAACCGGGGAGCTGTTTTTT.